One and the same sample provided the 28 T cell receptor beta chains below, sequenced in a study of CD8+ T cells in alopecia areata. cDNA reverse transcribed from extracted RNA served as the sequencing template. Method: immunoSEQ multiplex PCR; TCRdb's copy keeps in-frame clones and lacks some. The table includes some 120,000 clones, 45% to 60% detected once. This material consisted of CD4+ T cells sorted from blood, taken at week 0. All receptors derive from a human donor with alopecia areata.

The chain combines TRBV4-2 with TRBJ2-5; 11 bases match TRBD2. The V segment lost 0 bases and the J segment 2 bases; nucleotides outside the gene matches: 8. The CDR3 totals 18 residues. Germline CDR1 LGHNA, CDR2 YNFKEQ. The CDR3 is CASSQERYSGGEQETQYF. The CDR3 DNA follows: TGTGCCAGCAGCCAAGAGAGATATAGCGGGGGGGAACAAGAGACCCAGTACTTC.

V usage is TRBV6-6 and J usage is TRBJ2-3; 7 positions agree with TRBD2. Germline V lookup: CDR1 MNHNY, CDR2 SVGAGI (reference sequence). The length of the CDR3 is 14 residues. Germline trimming cut 5 bases from V and 2 bases from J; bases unmatched to any gene: 4. The CDR3 sequence: CASSPGLDTDTQYF. The CDR3 DNA follows: TGTGCCAGCAGTCCCGGACTAGACACAGATACGCAGTATTTT.

This clone was observed a few times. The V call is TRBV5-1, the J call TRBJ2-3; perhaps TRBD2 as D (5 bases). The CDR3 has 13 residues. Germline-derived CDR1 and CDR2 are SGHRS and YFSETQ. Trimming removed 6 bases at V and 0 bases at J, with 8 bases between. The chain's CDR3 is CASTEDSTDTQYF. The CDR3 DNA sequence: TGCGCCAGCACGGAGGACAGCACAGATACGCAGTATTTT. Full variable domain (remainder filled in from reference TRBV5-1 and TRBJ2-3): KAGVTQTPRYLIKTRGQQVTLSCSPISGHRSVSWYQQTPGQGLQFLFEYFSETQRNKGNFPGRFSGRQFSNSRSEMNVSTLELGDSALYLCASTEDSTDTQYFGPGTRLTVL.

This clone was counted between two and nine times. V usage is TRBV28 and J usage is TRBJ1-4, with 8 bases fitting TRBD1. The V and J ends lost 6 bases and 1 base, in that order; junction bases with no gene match: 1. Germline V gene data show CDR1 as MDHEN and CDR2 as SYDVKM. This CDR3 has 14 residues. Here the CDR3 reads CASSTGGTNEKLFF. The CDR3, as DNA: TGTGCCAGCAGCACAGGGGGAACTAATGAAAAACTGTTTTTT. Filled out from reference TRBV28 and TRBJ1-4, the complete variable domain reads DVKVTQSSRYLVKRTGEKVFLECVQDMDHENMFWYRQDPGLGLRLIYFSYDVKMKEKGDIPEGYSVSREKKERFSLILESASTNQTSMYLCASSTGGTNEKLFFGSGTQLSVL.

The V and J genes are TRBV18 and TRBJ1-2, with 7 bases aligning to TRBD1. The length of the CDR3 is 22 residues. Per the germline V gene, CDR1 is KGHSH and CDR2 is LQKENI. V gave up 4 bases and J gave up 2 bases; unmatched junction bases: 28. The CDR3 protein is CASSRTGPSFPLGAGENYGYTF. The CDR3, as DNA: TGTGCCAGCTCACGGACAGGCCCATCATTTCCATTGGGCGCCGGCGAAAACTATGGCTACACCTTC.

The V call is TRBV2, the J call TRBJ2-4; D perhaps matches TRBD2 (5 bases). Germline values: CDR1 SNHLY, CDR2 FYNNEI. The CDR3 is made up of 14 amino acids. The V gene lost 1 base and the J gene lost 6 bases, with 10 bases spanning the gap. CDR3 protein: CASSEGWERNIQYF. CDR3 nucleotide sequence: TGTGCCAGCAGTGAAGGATGGGAGAGAAACATTCAGTACTTC. The whole variable domain, filled in from reference TRBV2 and TRBJ2-4, reads EPEVTQTPSHQVTQMGQEVILRCVPISNHLYFYWYRQILGQKVEFLVSFYNNEISEKSEIFDDQFSVERPDGSNFTLKIRSTKLEDSAMYFCASSEGWERNIQYFGAGTRLSVL.

CDR3 sequence reads: CASSPTSGTKNIQYF. The CDR3 region has the DNA TGTGCCAGCAGCCCGACTAGCGGAACTAAAAACATTCAGTACTTC. V and J are TRBV5-4 and TRBJ2-4, with 9 bases lining up with TRBD2. This CDR3 has 15 amino acids. The J segment lost 4 bases and the V segment lost 4 bases, leaving 6 bases of the junction unmatched. CDR1 SGHNT and CDR2 YYREEE come from the germline V gene (reference sequence).

The chain has TRBV7-2 and TRBJ2-5; D not resolved. CDR1 is SGHTA and CDR2 is FQGNSA in the germline V gene. Deletions cut 1 base from V and 1 base from J, with 7 bases between. This CDR3 region has 14 residues. The CDR3 DNA reads TGTGCCAGCAGCTTAGACCAGGCCCAAGAGACCCAGTACTTC. This translates into CASSLDQAQETQYF.

The chain links TRBV5-1 to TRBJ2-3; tentatively, D is TRBD2 (5 bases). V lost 4 bases to trimming and J lost 0 bases, with 9 bases between them. Germline V gives CDR1 SGHRS, CDR2 YFSETQ. The CDR3 has 14 residues. DNA of the CDR3: TGCGCCAGCAGCGGAGGCGCCAGCACAGATACGCAGTATTTT. This sequence encodes CASSGGASTDTQYF.

This chain links TRBV25-1 with TRBJ2-2, with D perhaps TRBD2 (7 bases). The ends were cut back, 4 bases at V and 0 bases at J, with 12 bases in the middle. Germline values: CDR1 MGHDK, CDR2 SYGVNS. This CDR3 comprises 16 residues. CDR3 amino acids: CASSGRGGANTGELFF. The CDR3 nucleotides read TGTGCCAGCAGTGGCCGCGGGGGCGCGAACACCGGGGAGCTGTTTTTT. The complete variable domain, with remaining parts taken from reference TRBV25-1 and TRBJ2-2, reads EADIYQTPRYLVIGTGKKITLECSQTMGHDKMYWYQQDPGMELHLIHYSYGVNSTEKGDLSSESTVSRIRTEHFPLTLESARPSHTSQYLCASSGRGGANTGELFFGEGSRLTVL.

This clone appeared a few times. The chain uses TRBV5-4 and TRBJ2-5; D is ambiguous. CDR3 length: 15 amino acids. CDR1 is SGHNT and CDR2 is YYREEE in the germline V gene (reference sequence). Deletions cut 1 base from V and 1 base from J, with 11 bases between. The CDR3: CASSLFPGVQETQYF. The CDR3 DNA follows: TGTGCCAGCAGCTTGTTTCCCGGAGTCCAAGAGACCCAGTACTTC.

This rearrangement joins TRBV13 to TRBJ1-2; a weak D match, TRBD1 (6 bases). Germline V gene sequence: CDR1 PRHDT, CDR2 FYEKMQ (reference sequence). This CDR3 spans 13 amino acids. Trimming left V 8 bases short and J 2 bases short, with 12 bases between. DNA for the CDR3: TGTGCCAGCGGATATACAGGGAACTATGGCTACACCTTC. This translates into CASGYTGNYGYTF.

This chain links TRBV6-5 with TRBJ2-7; no clear D gene. The CDR3 covers 13 residues. V was shortened by 2 bases and J by 6 bases, with 11 bases between the two germline ends. The V gene's germline CDR1 is MNHEY and CDR2 SVGAGI. CDR3 amino acids: CASSYVVRSEQYF. The CDR3 DNA follows: TGTGCCAGCAGTTACGTCGTACGGTCCGAGCAGTACTTC.

This rearrangement joins TRBV5-1 to TRBJ1-2; 8 bases fit TRBD1. V was pared by 4 bases and J by 6 bases, with 5 bases of the junction left unmatched. Looked up from germline, CDR1 is SGHRS and CDR2 is YFSETQ. The CDR3 totals 13 residues. This CDR3 is CASSVQGENGYTF. The CDR3 nucleotides are TGCGCCAGCAGCGTACAGGGGGAGAATGGCTACACCTTC.

This chain joins TRBV7-2 and TRBJ2-3, with D perhaps being TRBD1 or TRBD2 (5 bases each). This CDR3 contains 15 residues. The V end was cut by 1 base, the J end by 1 base, with 9 bases between. Germline V CDR1 and CDR2: SGHTA, FQGNSA. CDR3 bases: TGTGCCAGCAGCTTAGTTCCGGGGCGCACAGATACGCAGTATTTT. Protein: CASSLVPGRTDTQYF.

This clone was found a few times. The chain recombines TRBV7-2 with TRBJ1-1; tentatively, D is TRBD1 (5 bases). Per germline, CDR1 SGHTA and CDR2 FQGNSA. Deletions cut 0 bases from V and 4 bases from J, with 6 bases between. The CDR3 has 13 residues. Here the CDR3 reads CASSLAGPTEAFF. As DNA, the CDR3 is TGTGCCAGCAGCTTAGCGGGGCCCACTGAAGCTTTCTTT.

The sample holds one count of this clone. The chain recombines TRBV5-6 with TRBJ2-5, with D possibly matching TRBD1 (5 bases). Trimming pared 5 bases from V and 4 bases from J, leaving 18 bases between. Germline CDR1 is SGHDT and CDR2 is YYEEEE. This CDR3 contains 15 residues. The CDR3 bases are TGTGCCAGCAGTTCAACGCAGGGCCCGGGAGAGACCCAGTACTTC. Encoded protein: CASSSTQGPGETQYF.

The chain links TRBV5-1 to TRBJ1-1; 9 positions match TRBD1. V lost 2 bases and J lost 5; bases outside the gene matches: 7. Germline V gives CDR1 SGHRS, CDR2 YFSETQ. This CDR3 has 15 residues. CDR3 nucleotides: TGCGCCAGCAGCTTCGGACGGACAGGGGTGACTGAAGCTTTCTTT. Translating gives CASSFGRTGVTEAFF.

V gene TRBV5-1 combines with J gene TRBJ1-6; a weak D match, TRBD1 (5 bases). The CDR3 has 17 amino acids. Germline CDR1 is SGHRS and CDR2 is YFSETQ. V lost 5 bases, J lost 0 bases, and 15 bases lay in between. The CDR3 nucleotides are TGCGCCAGCAGGAGGGGCGAGAGAAGCTCCTATAATTCACCCCTCCACTTT. Encoded protein: CASRRGERSSYNSPLHF.

This clone was seen only a few times. The chain is built from TRBV18 and TRBJ1-2, with 11 bases lining up with TRBD1. The germline V gene has CDR1 KGHSH and CDR2 LQKENI. There are 14 residues in the CDR3. Losses at the gene ends were 2 bases for V and 6 bases for J; bases not matched to a gene: 2. The CDR3 loop is CASSPTGQGDGYTF. The CDR3 DNA is TGTGCCAGCTCACCAACGGGACAGGGGGATGGCTACACCTTC.

The genes are TRBV2 and TRBJ2-5; 11 bases fit TRBD2. V gave up 4 bases and J gave up 5 bases; unmatched junction bases: 6. CDR1 is SNHLY, CDR2 FYNNEI, per germline. CDR3 size: 15 residues. CDR3 region: CASSGGLAGGETQYF. CDR3 in DNA: TGTGCCAGCAGTGGCGGACTAGCGGGTGGTGAGACCCAGTACTTC.

The rearrangement links TRBV4-1 to TRBJ2-6; D is unresolved. CDR3 length: 16 residues. V was trimmed by 1 base and J by 2 bases, leaving 9 bases between them. CDR1 MGHRA and CDR2 YSYEKL come from the germline V gene. Here the CDR3 reads CASSQGAAAGANVLTF. CDR3 in DNA: TGCGCCAGCAGCCAAGGGGCCGCCGCTGGGGCCAACGTCCTGACTTTC.

This clone was found a few times. The chain employs TRBV28 and TRBJ2-7; D may be TRBD2 (7 bases). Trimming left V 4 bases short and J 6 bases short, with 25 bases between. Germline V gene data show CDR1 as MDHEN and CDR2 as SYDVKM. This CDR3 contains 17 residues. Here the CDR3 DNA reads TGTGCCAGCAGTTCCTATACGGGGGGCTTATCTCCTAGCGAGCAGTACTTC. Translation gives CASSSYTGGLSPSEQYF.

A few counts support this clone. The gene calls are TRBV9 and TRBJ2-3, with a possible D match to TRBD2 (6 bases). Trimming removed 1 base at V and 1 base at J, with 7 bases between. Germline lookup yields CDR1 SGDLS and CDR2 YYNGEE. This CDR3 spans 14 amino acids. CDR3: CASSVPGGTDTQYF. For the CDR3, the DNA is TGTGCCAGCAGCGTACCGGGGGGCACAGATACGCAGTATTTT.

V gene TRBV5-6 combines with J gene TRBJ1-5; D is possibly TRBD1 (6 bases). The CDR3 contains 14 residues. Looked up from germline, CDR1 is SGHDT and CDR2 is YYEEEE. V was trimmed by 4 bases and J by 3 bases, leaving 11 bases between them. CDR3 protein: CASSRGQTNQPQHF. The CDR3, as DNA: TGTGCCAGCAGCCGTGGACAGACCAATCAGCCCCAGCATTTT.

This clone was counted a single time. The chain recombines TRBV6-5 with TRBJ1-1; maybe TRBD1 (5 bases). This CDR3 comprises 14 residues. Germline CDR1 reads MNHEY; CDR2 reads SVGAGI. V lost 8 bases, J lost 3 bases, and 16 bases lay in between. The CDR3 is CASGRGGAYTEAFF. CDR3 bases: TGTGCCAGCGGCCGTGGCGGGGCCTACACTGAAGCTTTCTTT.

This chain links TRBV6-5 with TRBJ2-4; maybe TRBD1 (5 bases). The CDR3 length is 16 residues. V lost 2 bases and J lost 0, with 11 bases in between. From germline, CDR1 is MNHEY and CDR2 SVGAGI. CDR3 amino acids: CASSYEQGKAKNIQYF. CDR3 coding DNA: TGTGCCAGCAGTTACGAGCAGGGAAAAGCCAAAAACATTCAGTACTTC.

V is TRBV5-1 and J is TRBJ2-5, with 8 bases aligning to TRBD2. There are 16 residues in the CDR3. Unmatched junction bases numbered 12, after V lost 6 bases and J lost 2 bases. Germline V gene lookup returns CDR1 SGHRS and CDR2 YFSETQ. Here the CDR3 reads CASKGLAAPFQETQYF. The CDR3 DNA reads TGCGCCAGCAAAGGACTAGCCGCACCCTTTCAAGAGACCCAGTACTTC. The variable domain in full, with the rest retrieved from reference TRBV5-1 and TRBJ2-5, is KAGVTQTPRYLIKTRGQQVTLSCSPISGHRSVSWYQQTPGQGLQFLFEYFSETQRNKGNFPGRFSGRQFSNSRSEMNVSTLELGDSALYLCASKGLAAPFQETQYFGPGTRLLVL.